This TCR beta chain derives from a study of T cell repertoires in cytomegalovirus infection. About the research overall: Matching HLA type and CMV infection were both indicated by public TCR beta signatures.

Germline V lookup: CDR1 LNHDA, CDR2 SQIVND (reference sequence). The CDR3 is 18 residues long. V trimming: 6 bases; J trimming: 2 bases; junction bases outside the gene matches: 16. TCRdb fed the reads into MiXCR, producing one record per CDR3 protein. The table includes about 900,000 distinct CDR3 sequences, around 31% detected once. General study findings and limits: Ex vivo responses were dominated by HLA-C-restricted CMV-specific TCR beta clonotypes. Carriers of CMV and the relevant HLA type were discriminated by public TCR beta frequency.

This clonotype was observed a handful of times. Its matching antigen is unknown. This clonotype originated in a human donor in good health (CMV status not recorded). Some clones in this sample may be carry-over from other donors' samples. The chain carries TRBV19 and TRBJ2-3; 8 nucleotides line up with TRBD1. Sequencing was performed on cultured CD8+ T cells from PBMCs, taken from culture after CMV antigen stimulation. In nucleotides, the CDR3 is TGTGCCAGTAGGCACCGGGACAGGACGCAACATTTCACAGATACGCAGTATTTT. It translates to CASRHRDRTQHFTDTQYF.